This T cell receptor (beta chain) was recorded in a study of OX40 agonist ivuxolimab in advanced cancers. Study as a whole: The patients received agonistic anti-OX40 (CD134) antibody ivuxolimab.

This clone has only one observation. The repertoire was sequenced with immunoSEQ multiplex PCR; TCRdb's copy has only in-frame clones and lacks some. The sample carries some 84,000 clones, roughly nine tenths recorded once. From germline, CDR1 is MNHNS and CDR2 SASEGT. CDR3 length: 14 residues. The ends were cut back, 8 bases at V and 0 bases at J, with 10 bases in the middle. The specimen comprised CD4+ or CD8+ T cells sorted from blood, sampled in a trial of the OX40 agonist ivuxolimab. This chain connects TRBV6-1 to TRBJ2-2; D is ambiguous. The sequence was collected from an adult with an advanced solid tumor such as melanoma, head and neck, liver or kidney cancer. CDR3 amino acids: CASRLLANTGELFF. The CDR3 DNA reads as TGTGCCAGCCGATTGCTAGCGAACACCGGGGAGCTGTTTTTT.